This T cell receptor beta chain is drawn from a study of beta chain features in type 1 diabetes. Study background: Age, gender and cell yields were alike across patients and healthy donors. Findings of the study overall: Moderate but significant shortening of TCRB CDR3s was recorded in all four CD4+ subsets from Type 1 diabetes patients. A potential PCR bias toward shorter templates would be equal in patient and control samples. Cells with high TCR expression could be over-represented when cDNA is sequenced.

A word on this clone: Its antigen is not known.

A CD45RO/CCR7/CD25/CD127/CD95/CD27 panel sorted naive, central memory, regulatory and stem cell-like memory CD4+ cells. Trimming at V came to 8 bases and at J to 9 bases, leaving 20 bases not matched to a gene. The CDR3 runs 17 residues. CDR1 and CDR2 (germline): SNHLY, FYNNEI. The entirety of the isolated RNA underwent reverse transcription, so expressed TCRB transcripts were sequenced. TCRdb's table, derived via immunoSEQ multiplex PCR, lists solely in-frame clones and lacks some. The sample shows a few hundred thousand clones, about 23% of them seen only once. The sequenced sample consisted of naive CD4+ T cells from blood. The chain has TRBV2 and TRBJ2-1; 9 positions match TRBD2. The clonotype originates from a woman in her twenties or thirties with type 1 diabetes. The CDR3 loop is CASVGLAGVWDVGEQFF. The CDR3 DNA is TGTGCCAGCGTGGGATTAGCGGGAGTCTGGGATGTGGGTGAGCAGTTCTTC.